These 28 T cell receptor beta chains were sequenced from one sample in a study of T cells after yellow fever vaccination (dated by TCRdb to between 2018 and 2021). The treatment or condition label here, explained by the study, means: live attenuated yellow fever vaccine strain. Libraries were made using 5' RACE. The run used an Illumina HiSeq 2500. Using fastp trimming at Q25 and MiXCR clonotype assembly, TCRdb reanalyzed the public sequencing data and kept in-frame beta chains. Under each unique CDR3 protein, matching rows form one entry showing the most common genes and DNA. The sample yields tens of thousands of distinct CDR3 sequences; approximately 7% were counted once. Of the sample, about 40% is held by the ten largest clones. Sequencing used CD8+ T cells sorted from PBMCs, obtained more than 40 days after the first yellow fever vaccination. These receptors originate from a man aged 18 to 29 who received the YFV17D yellow fever vaccine.

The table lists this clonotype with many counts. J is TRBJ2-1 and V is TRBV12-3 or TRBV12-4; D tentatively reads TRBD1 or TRBD2 (5 bases each). The CDR3 has 13 amino acids. The V and J ends lost 7 bases and 8 bases respectively, with 15 bases between them. CDR3 bases: TGTGCCAGCACCTCCCCGAGGGGCGATGAGCAGTTCTTC. Translated: CASTSPRGDEQFF.

J is TRBJ1-2 and V is TRBV5-1; no firm D call. The CDR3 spans 16 residues. Per germline, CDR1 SGHRS and CDR2 YFSETQ. V lost 3 bases and J 5 bases, leaving 20 bases between the germline ends. The CDR3 loop reads CASSWGHRTALYGYTF. The CDR3 DNA follows: TGCGCCAGCAGCTGGGGTCATAGGACGGCGTTATATGGCTACACCTTC.

This clonotype was counted ten times or more. The chain joins TRBV7-9 to TRBJ1-4; TRBD1 is a possible D gene (6 bases). The germline gives CDR1 SEHNR, CDR2 FQNEAQ (reference sequence). There are 17 residues in the CDR3. The V and J ends lost 4 bases and 5 bases respectively, with 20 bases between them. CDR3 protein: CASSSGPAQGLNEKLFF. The CDR3 nucleotides read TGTGCCAGCAGCTCGGGTCCGGCTCAGGGGCTGAATGAAAAACTGTTTTTT.

J is TRBJ1-2 and V is TRBV6-5, with D tentatively TRBD1 (6 bases). The CDR3 covers 14 residues. Germline loops: CDR1 MNHEY, CDR2 SVGAGI. Trimming took off 0 bases at V and 4 bases at J, with 9 bases between the two ends. CDR3 DNA: TGTGCCAGCAGTTACTCCCCGGGGGCCTATGGCTACACCTTC. Translating gives CASSYSPGAYGYTF.

The sample holds many counts of this clonotype. The rearrangement links TRBV5-5 to TRBJ2-7; tentatively, D is TRBD1 (5 bases). The V gene's germline CDR1 is SGHKS and CDR2 YYEKEE (reference sequence). The CDR3 loop spans 13 amino acids. V dropped 5 bases and J dropped 2 bases, with 11 bases sitting between them. The CDR3 sequence is CASRKQTAYEQYV. In DNA form, the CDR3 reads TGTGCCAGCAGGAAACAGACAGCCTACGAGCAGTACGTC.

This clonotype came up a few times. CDR3 sequence (DNA): TGTGCCAGCAGTTTGACCGGCGGGTACGAGCAGTACTTC. Its protein is CASSLTGGYEQYF. The chain combines TRBV27 with TRBJ2-7; possible D gene TRBD2, 5 bases. CDR1 is MNHEY and CDR2 is SMNVEV in the germline V gene (reference sequence). Trimming removed 3 bases at V and 4 bases at J, with 10 bases between. The CDR3 loop spans 13 amino acids.

The CDR3 DNA follows: TGCGCCAGCAGCCCCCGCCAGGGGACGACACACGAGCAGTACTTC. This codes for CASSPRQGTTHEQYF. V usage is TRBV5-1 and J usage is TRBJ2-7, with a weak D call TRBD1 (6 bases). The germline V gene has CDR1 SGHRS and CDR2 YFSETQ. The CDR3 is made up of 15 amino acids. Trimming took off 4 bases at V and 5 bases at J, with 19 bases between the two ends. Using reference TRBV5-1 and TRBJ2-7 for the parts outside the CDR3, the full variable domain is KAGVTQTPRYLIKTRGQQVTLSCSPISGHRSVSWYQQTPGQGLQFLFEYFSETQRNKGNFPGRFSGRQFSNSRSEMNVSTLELGDSALYLCASSPRQGTTHEQYFGPGTRLTVT.

This clonotype was seen repeatedly, ten times or more. The J gene is TRBJ2-2, the V gene TRBV7-3, with D perhaps matching TRBD1 or TRBD2 (5 bases each). Germline V gene lookup returns CDR1 SGHTA and CDR2 FQGTGA. The CDR3 totals 14 residues. V was clipped by 8 bases and J by 6 bases, with 16 bases between them. CDR3 sequence: CASSGGTTAGELFF. The CDR3 bases are TGTGCCAGCTCTGGGGGAACTACTGCCGGGGAGCTGTTTTTT.

This clonotype was detected ten times or more. This sequence joins TRBV7-9 and TRBJ2-1; no reliable D call. Trimming pared 3 bases from V and 10 bases from J, leaving 22 bases between. Germline assignment: CDR1 SEHNR and CDR2 FQNEAQ (reference sequence). The CDR3 runs 16 residues. Written as DNA, the CDR3 is TGTGCCAGCAGCTTTTTTGGTTCAGGTGGGCAGGACGAGCAGTTCTTC. It codes for CASSFFGSGGQDEQFF.

This clonotype was counted many times. V is TRBV12-3 or TRBV12-4 and J is TRBJ2-7; perhaps TRBD1 as D (5 bases). This CDR3 region has 13 residues. V was pared by 2 bases and J by 7 bases, with 12 bases between. The CDR3 coding sequence is TGTGCCAGCAGTTTATCAGGGCTAAGGGAGCAGTACTTC. It codes for CASSLSGLREQYF.

On this clonotype: Possible read error: a much larger clone is one base away. The chain couples TRBV20-1 to TRBJ2-3, with TRBD2 matching over 14 bases. The CDR3 runs 17 residues. Germline CDR1 is DFQATT and CDR2 is SNEGSKA (reference sequence). CDR3 coding DNA: TGCTGTGCTAGAGATCCCGGGACTAGCGGGGGAAGAGATACGCAGTATTTT. Translated, it gives CCARDPGTSGGRDTQYF.

This clonotype was counted a few times. The J gene is TRBJ2-7, the V gene TRBV13; D perhaps matches TRBD2 (5 bases). Trimming cost V 0 bases and J 4 bases, with 7 bases left between them. Germline assignment: CDR1 PRHDT and CDR2 FYEKMQ (reference sequence). The CDR3 is 13 amino acids. CDR3 amino acids: CASSLGRGYEQYF. CDR3 DNA: TGTGCCAGCAGCTTAGGCCGAGGGTACGAGCAGTACTTC. Together with reference TRBV13 and TRBJ2-7, the CDR3 gives the full variable domain: AAGVIQSPRHLIKEKRETATLKCYPIPRHDTVYWYQQGPGQDPQFLISFYEKMQSDKGSIPDRFSAQQFSDYHSELNMSSLELGDSALYFCASSLGRGYEQYFGPGTRLTVT.

This clonotype was observed at least ten times. The chain links TRBV5-5 to TRBJ1-1, with D hard to call. Germline V CDR1 and CDR2: SGHKS, YYEKEE (reference sequence). The CDR3 totals 16 residues. Trimming took 0 bases from V and 1 from J, leaving 13 bases between them. The CDR3 spells CASSLEAWSGNTEAFF. In DNA, the CDR3 is TGTGCCAGCAGCTTGGAGGCGTGGAGCGGGAACACTGAAGCTTTCTTT.

This clonotype was counted at least ten times. The J gene is TRBJ2-1, the V gene TRBV2; D remains ambiguous. Per germline, CDR1 SNHLY and CDR2 FYNNEI. The CDR3 spans 12 residues. V dropped 4 bases and J dropped 9 bases, with 10 bases sitting between them. The CDR3: CASSGTSGEQFF. In DNA form, the CDR3 reads TGTGCCAGCAGTGGAACAAGTGGTGAGCAGTTCTTC. The entire variable domain, with the rest obtained from reference TRBV2 and TRBJ2-1, is as follows: EPEVTQTPSHQVTQMGQEVILRCVPISNHLYFYWYRQILGQKVEFLVSFYNNEISEKSEIFDDQFSVERPDGSNFTLKIRSTKLEDSAMYFCASSGTSGEQFFGPGTRLTVL.

This clonotype was seen repeatedly, ten times or more. V is TRBV6-2 or TRBV6-3 and J is TRBJ1-5, with 9 bases aligning to TRBD1. V lost 5 bases and J lost 4; bases outside the gene matches: 3. This CDR3 is 14 amino acids long. CDR1 and CDR2 (germline): MNHEY, SVGEGT. This CDR3 is CASSQDRGNQPQHF. DNA of the CDR3: TGTGCCAGCAGTCAAGACAGGGGGAATCAGCCCCAGCATTTT.

This clonotype was seen many times. This chain links TRBV5-4 with TRBJ2-5; a possible D gene is TRBD1 (5 bases). The length of the CDR3 is 14 residues. CDR1 is SGHNT and CDR2 is YYREEE in the germline V gene (reference sequence). Trimming shortened V by 0 bases and J by 2 bases, and 8 bases separated the two germline ends. The CDR3, as DNA: TGTGCCAGCAGCTTGGTATCAGGGCAAGAGACCCAGTACTTC. Protein sequence: CASSLVSGQETQYF.

This clonotype has ten or more counts. The chain uses TRBV9 and TRBJ1-1; no clear D. CDR3 length: 13 residues. Germline values: CDR1 SGDLS, CDR2 YYNGEE. Trimming removed 0 bases from V and 4 bases from J, with 7 bases in between. CDR3: CASSVDQSTEAFF. CDR3 DNA sequence: TGTGCCAGCAGCGTAGACCAAAGCACTGAAGCTTTCTTT.

This clonotype has ten or more counts. The chain has TRBV6-2 or TRBV6-3 and TRBJ2-7; D might be TRBD1 (6 bases). Germline values: CDR1 MNHEY, CDR2 SVGEGT. The CDR3 is 17 residues long. V gave up 0 bases and J gave up 0 bases, with 15 bases separating them. CDR3 region: CASSYSPDRRSSYEQYV. CDR3 in DNA: TGTGCCAGCAGTTACTCGCCCGACAGGAGATCCTCCTACGAGCAGTACGTC.

To note about this clonotype: A read error may explain this, as a much larger clone is one base away. This rearrangement joins TRBV12-3 or TRBV12-4 to TRBJ1-5, with a weak D call TRBD1 (6 bases). The CDR3 is made up of 15 amino acids. V gave up 7 bases and J gave up 3 bases, with 16 bases separating them. CDR3 DNA sequence: TGTGCCAGCAACATAGGGCAGGGGATCAATCAGCCCCAGCATTTT. Its translation is CASNIGQGINQPQHF.

Ten or more counts support this clonotype. This chain connects TRBV10-3 to TRBJ2-2; maybe TRBD2 (6 bases). Between the trimmed V and J ends, which lost 6 bases and 2 bases, there was a span of 19 bases. This CDR3 has 17 amino acids. Germline CDR1 is ENHRY and CDR2 is SYGVKD. CDR3 loop: CAIRTPQGGDNTGELFF. CDR3 nucleotides: TGTGCCATCAGGACCCCCCAGGGAGGCGATAACACCGGGGAGCTGTTTTTT.

At least ten counts were recorded for this clonotype. The chain uses TRBV6-1 and TRBJ1-6, with a weak D call TRBD1 (5 bases). The CDR3 extends over 17 amino acids. The V and J ends lost 5 bases and 7 bases respectively, with 21 bases between them. Germline CDR1 MNHNS, CDR2 SASEGT. The CDR3 DNA is TGTGCCAGCAGTCAACAGGTCGGGGAGGGAGTCAATTCACCCCTCCACTTT. Its protein product is CASSQQVGEGVNSPLHF.

Many counts were recorded for this clonotype. The V gene is TRBV11-2, the J gene TRBJ2-5; 8 positions match TRBD2. J gave up 4 bases and V 4 bases, and 8 bases lay outside the gene matches. The CDR3 is 15 amino acids. The germline V gene has CDR1 SGHAT and CDR2 FQNNGV. CDR3 bases: TGTGCCAGCAGCTCATGGGGACTAGGCCGAGAGACCCAGTACTTC. This encodes CASSSWGLGRETQYF.

This clonotype came up a few times. V usage is TRBV4-3 and J usage is TRBJ1-5; D gene ambiguous. Germline CDR1 LGHNA, CDR2 YSLEER. This CDR3 has 14 amino acids. The V and J ends lost 2 bases and 6 bases respectively, with 11 bases between them. DNA of the CDR3: TGCGCCAGCAGCCAACGCGCGGAAACTCAGCCCCAGCATTTT. It is translated as CASSQRAETQPQHF.

This rearrangement joins TRBV4-1 to TRBJ2-7; 8 bases are a match to TRBD1. From germline, CDR1 is MGHRA and CDR2 YSYEKL. The ends lost 2 bases at V and 2 bases at J; junction bases unmatched: 2. This CDR3 spans 14 amino acids. CDR3 protein: CASSQRTGTYEQYF. DNA for the CDR3: TGCGCCAGCAGCCAAAGGACAGGGACCTACGAGCAGTACTTC.

J is TRBJ2-3 and V is TRBV4-3, with D possibly TRBD1 on 6 matching bases. V lost 1 base to trimming and J lost 3 bases, with 8 bases between them. The CDR3 loop spans 14 amino acids. Germline V gene sequence: CDR1 LGHNA, CDR2 YSLEER. The DNA for the CDR3 is TGCGCCAGCAGCCAAGGGGGGCCTACAGATACGCAGTATTTT. This codes for CASSQGGPTDTQYF.

The CDR3 region is CASRFSGLAYEQYF. The CDR3 DNA reads TGTGCCAGCAGGTTCTCGGGACTAGCCTACGAGCAGTACTTC. This chain connects TRBV27 to TRBJ2-7; 8 nucleotides line up with TRBD2. J gave up 2 bases and V 6 bases, and 6 bases lay outside the gene matches. The CDR3 has 14 amino acids. Per the germline V gene, CDR1 is MNHEY and CDR2 is SMNVEV (reference sequence).

The J gene is TRBJ2-3, the V gene TRBV7-6; weak D call: TRBD2 (5 bases). V lost 1 base and J lost 0, with 14 bases in between. The CDR3 length is 17 residues. The germline V gene has CDR1 SGHVS and CDR2 FNYEAQ. The CDR3 nucleotides are TGTGCCAGCAGCTTAGGGTACGGCGGGCCAAGCACAGATACGCAGTATTTT. Residues: CASSLGYGGPSTDTQYF.

A few counts support this clonotype. The chain uses TRBV4-1 and TRBJ2-3, with 7 bases identical to TRBD2. The CDR3 is 17 amino acids. The V and J ends lost 4 bases and 5 bases, in that order; junction bases with no gene match: 15. Germline V CDR1 and CDR2: MGHRA, YSYEKL. The CDR3 coding sequence is TGCGCCAGCAGCCGGGAGGGGAGGGGCGCAGTAGGAGATACGCAGTATTTT. Protein sequence: CASSREGRGAVGDTQYF.